This is a list of T cell receptor beta chains from one sample in a study of T cells in localized non-small cell lung cancer. Assay: immunoSEQ multiplex PCR; the TCRdb copy retains only in-frame clones and omits some. The table has tens of thousands of clones, roughly 88% seen once. This material consisted of peripheral blood, taken before any cancer treatment. These TCRs come from a male donor at least 60 years old with stage III squamous cell lung carcinoma. CDR3s include the opening cysteine and the closing phenylalanine or tryptophan. D genes are given only for firm matches. Expanded clones get a size class; other rows say once, few or many, or leave the size out.

TRBV30	NA	NA	TRBJ2-3	CAWSVGGREADTQYF	TGTGCCTGGAGTGTAGGGGGGAGGGAAGCAGATACGCAGTATTTT
TRBV5-1	TRBD2	NA	TRBJ2-1	CASTTGTSDNEQFF	TGCGCCAGCACCACCGGGACTAGCGACAATGAGCAGTTCTTC
TRBV5-1	NA	NA	TRBJ2-5	CASSLYGGGETQYF	TGCGCCAGCAGCTTGTACGGGGGCGGAGAGACCCAGTACTTC
TRBV7-6	NA	NA	TRBJ2-2	CASGGFTGELFF	TGTGCCAGCGGAGGGTTCACCGGGGAGCTGTTTTTT
TRBV30	NA	NA	TRBJ2-1	CAWTTRGAREQFF	TGTGCCTGGACCACGAGGGGGGCCCGGGAGCAGTTCTTC
TRBV5-1	TRBD2	NA	TRBJ2-1	CASSLAGGTNEQFF	TGCGCCAGCAGTCTAGCGGGAGGTACCAATGAGCAGTTCTTC
TRBV7-8	NA	NA	TRBJ2-3	CASSLDDTDTQYF	TGTGCCAGCAGCTTAGACGACACAGATACGCAGTATTTT
TRBV7-8	NA	NA	TRBJ1-1	CASSPRAFGEAFF	TGTGCCAGCAGCCCCAGGGCCTTCGGTGAAGCTTTCTTT
TRBV9	NA	few	TRBJ2-7	CASSPRGYEQYF	TGTGCCAGCTCACCTCGGGGCTACGAGCAGTACTTC
TRBV28	TRBD2	NA	TRBJ2-3	CASSFFSPASGGYTDTQYF	TGTGCCAGCAGTTTTTTTTCCCCGGCTAGCGGGGGATACACAGATACGCAGTATTTT
TRBV5-6	TRBD2	NA	TRBJ2-5	CASSYGLAGRSETQYF	TGTGCCAGCAGCTACGGACTAGCGGGCAGATCAGAGACCCAGTACTTC
TRBV30	NA	NA	TRBJ1-2	CAWSRGRGANYGYTF	TGTGCCTGGAGTCGGGGCAGGGGAGCTAACTATGGCTACACCTTC
TRBV5-1	NA	NA	TRBJ2-5	CASSLGGTQETQYF	TGCGCCAGCAGCTTGGGGGGGACCCAAGAGACCCAGTACTTC
TRBV27	TRBD1	NA	TRBJ2-3	CASSWTGSTDTQYF	TGTGCCAGCAGTTGGACAGGGAGCACAGATACGCAGTATTTT
TRBV30	NA	NA	TRBJ2-7	CAWSVSVGVEQYF	TGTGCCTGGAGTGTATCAGTAGGGGTCGAGCAGTACTTC
TRBV30	NA	NA	TRBJ1-2	CAWSVEPIYGYTF	TGTGCCTGGAGTGTTGAACCGATTTATGGCTACACCTTC
TRBV19	NA	once	TRBJ2-3	CASSGGSTDTQYF	TGTGCCAGTAGCGGGGGTAGCACAGATACGCAGTATTTT
TRBV9	TRBD1	NA	TRBJ2-5	CASSVNPGGALQETQYF	TGTGCCAGCAGCGTAAATCCAGGGGGCGCACTCCAAGAGACCCAGTACTTC
TRBV9	NA	NA	TRBJ2-3	CASRGGLNTDTQYF	TGTGCCAGCAGAGGGGGGCTAAACACAGATACGCAGTATTTT
TRBV7-9	NA	NA	TRBJ1-2	CASSSTANYGYTF	TGTGCCAGCAGCTCGACAGCTAACTATGGCTACACCTTC
TRBV7-9	NA	NA	TRBJ1-6	CASSLTTVDSPLHF	TGTGCCAGCAGCTTGACGACGGTAGACTCACCCCTCCACTTT
TRBV15	NA	NA	TRBJ2-7	CATSRELAEPYEQYF	TGTGCCACCAGCAGAGAACTAGCAGAACCCTACGAGCAGTACTTC
TRBV5-4	NA	NA	TRBJ2-3	CASSLSSLRTDTQYF	TGTGCCAGCAGCTTATCCTCACTGAGGACAGATACGCAGTATTTT
TRBV10-2	NA	NA	TRBJ1-6	CASGRDSNSPLHF	TGCGCCAGCGGGAGGGACTCCAATTCACCCCTCCACTTT
TRBV5-1	NA	NA	TRBJ2-7	CASSPFGGESYEQYF	TGCGCCAGCAGCCCCTTTGGTGGAGAATCGTACGAGCAGTACTTC
TRBV5-6	NA	NA	TRBJ1-2	CASSQGQKSYGYTF	TGTGCCAGCAGCCAAGGACAGAAATCATATGGCTACACCTTC
TRBV21-1	NA	NA	TRBJ2-2	CASKGRGALHTGELFF	TGTGCCTCCAAGGGGAGGGGGGCCCTCCACACCGGGGAGCTGTTTTTT
TRBV15	NA	NA	TRBJ2-4	CATSRDAKGRDIQYF	TGTGCCACCAGCAGAGATGCGAAGGGCAGGGACATTCAGTACTTC
TRBV27	TRBD1	NA	TRBJ1-6	CASARLTAGTGAFNSPLHF	TGTGCCAGCGCTCGTCTTACCGCCGGGACAGGGGCTTTCAATTCACCCCTCCACTTT
TRBV7-9	NA	NA	TRBJ2-2	CASSATGRANTGELFF	TGTGCCAGCAGCGCCACGGGACGAGCGAACACCGGGGAGCTGTTTTTT
TRBV6-5	NA	NA	TRBJ1-2	CASSRDRQGGYTF	TGTGCCAGCAGCCGAGACAGGCAAGGTGGCTACACCTTC
TRBV5-1	TRBD1	once	TRBJ1-4	CASSPPDRENEKLFF	TGCGCCAGCAGCCCCCCCGACAGGGAAAATGAAAAACTGTTTTTT
TRBV4-2	NA	NA	TRBJ1-2	CASSQEKSGDYGYTF	TGTGCCAGCAGCCAAGAAAAGTCAGGGGACTATGGCTACACCTTC
TRBV7-3	NA	NA	TRBJ1-1	CASSLMGDTEAFF	TGTGCCAGCAGCTTAATGGGGGACACTGAAGCTTTCTTT
TRBV7-9	NA	once	TRBJ1-2	CASSLIGSPERYTF	TGTGCCAGCAGTTTAATCGGGTCCCCGGAGAGGTACACCTTC
TRBV2	NA	NA	TRBJ2-1	CASSVWTYNEQFF	TGTGCCAGCAGTGTGTGGACCTACAATGAGCAGTTCTTC
TRBV5-4	NA	NA	TRBJ2-5	CASSLMPETQYF	TGTGCCAGCAGCCTGATGCCGGAGACCCAGTACTTC
TRBV5-4	NA	few	TRBJ1-4	CASSLVPSGVSEKLFF	TGTGCCAGCAGCTTGGTCCCCTCAGGGGTCAGTGAAAAACTGTTTTTT
TRBV4-1	TRBD2	few	TRBJ2-7	CASSQDFRGLAAPEQYF	TGCGCCAGCAGCCAAGATTTTCGGGGACTAGCAGCCCCCGAGCAGTACTTC
TRBV2	TRBD1	NA	TRBJ2-5	CASSADRGLGETQYF	TGTGCCAGCAGTGCTGACAGGGGTCTCGGAGAGACCCAGTACTTC
TRBV23-1	TRBD2	NA	TRBJ2-7	CASSPSGGRTATYEQYF	TGCGCCAGCAGTCCGTCGGGGGGGAGGACTGCGACCTACGAGCAGTACTTC
TRBV29-1	NA	NA	TRBJ1-1	CSVGANRANTEAFF	TGCAGCGTTGGGGCCAACAGAGCGAACACTGAAGCTTTCTTT
TRBV7-2	TRBD2	few	TRBJ2-7	CASSLETGLAGLVQYF	TGTGCCAGCAGCTTAGAGACAGGACTAGCGGGATTGGTGCAGTACTTC
TRBV6-4	NA	once	TRBJ2-3	CASSDGGYSDTQYF	TGTGCCAGCAGTGACGGGGGGTATTCAGATACGCAGTATTTT
TRBV7-8	TRBD2	NA	TRBJ2-3	CASIVAGGPADTQYF	TGTGCCAGCATCGTAGCGGGGGGGCCTGCGGATACGCAGTATTTT
TRBV12-5	NA	NA	TRBJ1-2	CASGFLSSATNYGYTF	TGTGCTAGTGGTTTCCTCTCAAGCGCCACTAACTATGGCTACACCTTC